This T cell receptor beta chain originates from a study of shared clonotypes between healthy human individuals. Assay used: immunoSEQ multiplex PCR; TCRdb lists only in-frame clones, some missing. This table holds roughly 2 million clones, 90% to 96% found once. As regards this clone: What it binds is unknown.

The study's findings and limits: Large depth notwithstanding, sorted-subset sequencing proved incomplete by rarefaction.

The origin of this receptor is a man aged 18 to 29 in good health. The sample taken for sequencing was naive CD4+ T cells sorted from blood. Documented subset: CD45RA+ positively selected.

The CDR3 spells CASRCRDGNNQPQHF. CDR3 nucleotides: TGTGCCAGCAGGTGCCGGGACGGAAACAATCAGCCCCAGCATTTT. V usage is TRBV6-5 and J usage is TRBJ1-5; D may be TRBD1 (5 bases). The CDR3 is 15 amino acids. CDR1 MNHEY and CDR2 SVGAGI come from the germline V gene. V gave up 6 bases and J gave up 3 bases, with 15 bases separating them.